The present T cell receptor beta chain was sequenced within a study of cytomegalovirus exposure and HLA in healthy donors. Of note for this clone: What it binds is unknown.

The CDR3 is 18 amino acids. The J segment lost 8 bases and the V segment lost 6 bases, leaving 23 bases of the junction unmatched. Germline V gives CDR1 KGHSH, CDR2 LQKENI. Study outcomes and limitations: Presence/absence analyses assumed roughly uniform sequencing depth across donors. Per a later analysis, HLA-associated TCR beta chains showed more clonal expansion than other, equally common TCR beta chains.

Vbeta (60) and Jbeta (13) primers were used in the PCR. The table came from immunoSEQ multiplex PCR; TCRdb's copy has only in-frame clones and leaves some out. The repertoire includes about 240,000 clones, over 70% of them detected once, and less than 9% sits in the top ten. The specimen sequenced was PBMCs. The V call is TRBV18, the J call TRBJ1-1, with 8 bases identical to TRBD1. The TCR was taken from a woman aged 60 to 75 in good health and CMV-seropositive. The CDR3 nucleotides are TGTGCCAGCTCGCTCGGAGGACAGGGAAACAACAGAGTCAAGGAAGCTTTCTTT. Amino acid sequence: CASSLGGQGNNRVKEAFF.